These 13 T cell receptor beta chains were sequenced from one sample in a study of blood T cell repertoires in COVID-19. Only in-frame clones appear in the TCRdb table, and some are missing; sequencing was by immunoSEQ multiplex PCR. The sample lists approximately 150,000 clones, about 91% occurring once. The sequenced sample was peripheral blood. These receptors were collected from a human donor in a cohort sampled during active COVID-19.

The CDR3 loop reads CASSFNSYEQYF. DNA of the CDR3: TGTGCCAGCAGTTTTAACTCCTACGAGCAGTACTTC. The chain couples TRBV12-3 or TRBV12-4 to TRBJ2-7; D is uncertain. Trimming pared 3 bases from V and 0 bases from J, leaving 3 bases between. CDR3 length: 12 amino acids.

The V and J genes are TRBV4-2 and TRBJ2-5; 10 bases match TRBD2. After removal of 0 bases from V and 2 bases from J, the junction contained 6 bases not matched to a gene. Germline-derived CDR1 and CDR2 are LGHNA and YNFKEQ. The CDR3 is made up of 17 amino acids. CDR3 DNA sequence: TGTGCCAGCAGCCAAGAACTGTCTAGCGGGGGTCAAGAGACCCAGTACTTC. This sequence encodes CASSQELSSGGQETQYF.

The chain couples TRBV10-3 to TRBJ1-2; tentatively, D is TRBD1 (6 bases). CDR3 length: 15 residues. The germline V and J ends were trimmed by 2 bases and 6 bases, with 16 bases remaining between them. The germline V gene has CDR1 ENHRY and CDR2 SYGVKD. The CDR3 protein is CAISERGRGRDGYTF. DNA of the CDR3: TGTGCCATCAGTGAGAGGGGCAGGGGCCGGGATGGCTACACCTTC.

The rearrangement uses TRBV2 and TRBJ2-3, with TRBD2 matching over 16 bases. Unmatched junction bases numbered 7, after V lost 6 bases and J lost 4 bases. Germline V gives CDR1 SNHLY, CDR2 FYNNEI. This CDR3 spans 17 amino acids. CDR3 nucleotides: TGTGCCAGCAGGAGCGGGACTAGCGGGGGGGTGGCAGATACGCAGTATTTT. Translation gives CASRSGTSGGVADTQYF.

This chain connects TRBV14 to TRBJ2-6; D is perhaps TRBD2 (5 bases). CDR3 length equals 17 residues. Germline lookup yields CDR1 SGHDN and CDR2 FVKESK. V dropped 3 bases and J dropped 0 bases, with 12 bases sitting between them. The CDR3: CASSQRVSLSGANVLTF. CDR3 nucleotide sequence: TGTGCCAGCAGCCAGCGGGTTAGCCTCTCTGGGGCCAACGTCCTGACTTTC.

J is TRBJ2-1 and V is TRBV5-1, with a weak D call TRBD2 (6 bases). This CDR3 has 14 amino acids. Trimming shortened V by 4 bases and J by 5 bases, and 13 bases separated the two germline ends. The germline V gene has CDR1 SGHRS and CDR2 YFSETQ. The CDR3 here is CASSKRGGDNEQFF. The CDR3 region has the DNA TGCGCCAGCAGCAAAAGGGGAGGAGACAATGAGCAGTTCTTC.

The chain combines TRBV5-1 with TRBJ1-1; D is undetermined. V shed 5 bases and J shed 4 bases, with 18 bases lying between them. Germline CDR1 reads SGHRS; CDR2 reads YFSETQ. CDR3 length equals 15 residues. The CDR3 protein is CASSSPQVASTEAFF. Written as DNA, the CDR3 is TGCGCCAGCAGTTCGCCCCAGGTAGCGAGCACTGAAGCTTTCTTT.

This clone occurred once. The chain has TRBV5-1 and TRBJ2-3; possibly TRBD2 for D (6 bases). Trimming took 0 bases from V and 3 from J, leaving 14 bases between them. CDR1 is SGHRS, CDR2 YFSETQ, per germline. The CDR3 length is 16 residues. This CDR3 reads CASSLEPGLTTDTQYF. The DNA of the CDR3 is TGCGCCAGCAGCTTGGAACCAGGACTAACTACAGATACGCAGTATTTT.

The rearrangement links TRBV6-5 to TRBJ2-1; 9 nucleotides match TRBD2. CDR1 is MNHEY and CDR2 is SVGAGI in the germline V gene. V gave up 6 bases and J gave up 6 bases; unmatched junction bases: 9. This CDR3 has 15 residues. In DNA, the CDR3 is TGTGCCAGCAGGCGAAATAGCGGGGGCTTCAATGAGCAGTTCTTC. Translated, it gives CASRRNSGGFNEQFF.

The chain uses TRBV9 and TRBJ2-7; D is perhaps TRBD1 (6 bases). V lost 0 bases, J lost 1 base, and 11 bases lay in between. This CDR3 is 15 amino acids long. Germline values: CDR1 SGDLS, CDR2 YYNGEE. CDR3 nucleotide sequence: TGTGCCAGCAGCGTAGAAGGGACAACATCCTACGAGCAGTACTTC. It specifies CASSVEGTTSYEQYF.

The CDR3 here is CAWSVLRTTPRKNEKLFF. The DNA for the CDR3 is TGTGCCTGGAGTGTACTAAGGACTACTCCCCGGAAGAATGAAAAACTGTTTTTT. The chain carries TRBV30 and TRBJ1-4; D call uncertain. The CDR3 length is 18 residues. V lost 0 bases and J lost 5, with 22 bases in between. Looked up from germline, CDR1 is GTSNPN and CDR2 is SVGIG (reference sequence).

The V gene is TRBV10-3, the J gene TRBJ2-2; tentative D call: TRBD1 (6 bases). Germline assignment: CDR1 ENHRY and CDR2 SYGVKD. Between the trimmed V and J ends, which lost 3 bases and 3 bases, there was a span of 11 bases. This CDR3 comprises 15 residues. The CDR3: CAISDSRGDTGELFF. The CDR3 nucleotides read TGTGCCATCAGTGATTCCAGGGGCGACACCGGGGAGCTGTTTTTT.

This clone was seen a single time. This chain links TRBV2 with TRBJ2-5; 7 bases fit TRBD2. V gave up 6 bases and J gave up 1 base; unmatched junction bases: 8. CDR1 SNHLY and CDR2 FYNNEI come from the germline V gene. The CDR3 extends over 15 amino acids. The CDR3 nucleotides read TGTGCCAGCAGCTATGGCGGGGGTGGCCAAGAGACCCAGTACTTC. Translated, it gives CASSYGGGGQETQYF.